The clone carrying this TCR beta chain has only a few counts. Its antigen is unidentified. This specimen comes from a study of T-cell memory formation after mild COVID-19. V lost 2 bases and J 3 bases, leaving 9 bases between the germline ends. Germline CDR1 is SGDLS and CDR2 is YYNGEE. This CDR3 is 13 amino acids long. The authors produced TCR alpha and TCR beta cDNA libraries with sample barcodes and UMIs by 5'RACE using constant-segment primers. TCRdb redid the calling of the 5' RACE reads with MiXCR, one entry per CDR3 protein. The table has 290,000 or so distinct CDR3 sequences, just under 20% seen once. Findings and caveats of the study: The finding that pre-infection memory included some responding clones suggested that cross-reactive memory joined. Whereas later expanders leaned CD4+, clones contracting day 15 to 85 showed a balanced CD4/CD8 makeup. CD4+ contracting clones were mainly CM and EM; CD8+ ones, EMRA.

This rearrangement joins TRBV9 to TRBJ2-7; no definite D call. The sequence came from a man younger than 35 who had mild COVID-19 (a few samples of this study predate the infection). Cell type and time point are not known. The specimen sequenced was PBMCs or a T cell subset sorted from them (not recorded which). In DNA form, the CDR3 reads TGTGCCAGCAGCGTCAACGGAAACTACGAGCAGTACTTC. As protein: CASSVNGNYEQYF.